The rows below give T cell receptor beta chains drawn from one sample of a study of lymphopenia after photon versus proton radiotherapy. Assay used: immunoSEQ multiplex PCR; TCRdb lists only in-frame clones, some missing. The sample has around 63,000 clones; approximately 87% are singletons. The sequences come from peripheral blood, collected from a patient treated with proton-based radiotherapy. The receptors here all came from a man older than 75 with esophageal cancer. Both conserved end residues are part of each CDR3. The D gene is left open where the match is weak. Some rows have no size entry. The others give once, few or many, or a class for an expanded clone.

v_call	j_call	clone_size	d_call	cdr3_nt	cdr3_aa
TRBV5-1	TRBJ2-3	NA	NA	TGCGCCAGCAGCCAGACAGTAGATACGCAGTATTTT	CASSQTVDTQYF
TRBV5-4	TRBJ2-7	NA	NA	TGTGCCAGCAGCCCCGCGAGGGGGGCCTCCTACGAGCAGTACTTC	CASSPARGASYEQYF
TRBV30	TRBJ2-1	NA	TRBD2	TGTGCCTGGAGTGTGGTGGGGGCGGGACTAGCGGGAATCGGTGAGCAGTTCTTC	CAWSVVGAGLAGIGEQFF
TRBV5-1	TRBJ2-3	NA	NA	TGCGCCAGCAGCTCTCTAGGGTATTCAGATACGCAGTATTTT	CASSSLGYSDTQYF
TRBV5-8	TRBJ1-1	once	NA	TGTGCCAGCAACTGGGTGGGCATGAACACTGAAGCTTTCTTT	CASNWVGMNTEAFF
TRBV7-8	TRBJ2-1	NA	TRBD2	TGTGCCAGCAGCTTCGACCCTCGGGGGGGAAATAAGAACAATGAGCAGTTCTTC	CASSFDPRGGNKNNEQFF
TRBV7-2	TRBJ2-5	NA	NA	TGTGCCAGCAGCTTAAAATTCGGCGAGACCCAGTACTTC	CASSLKFGETQYF
TRBV10-3	TRBJ2-1	NA	NA	TGTGCCATCGGGGGTACCGGCGAGCAGTTCTTC	CAIGGTGEQFF
TRBV30	TRBJ2-3	NA	NA	TGTGCCTGGAGATTCCCCCGGCTGGGCCGCACAGATACGCAGTATTTT	CAWRFPRLGRTDTQYF
TRBV7-3	TRBJ2-3	NA	TRBD1	TGTGCCAGCAGCTTGGACAGGGGAAGGAGTACGCAGTATTTT	CASSLDRGRSTQYF
TRBV5-1	TRBJ1-2	once	TRBD1	TGCGCCAGCAGCTTGGGACCGGGACAGGCGTCTATAGATGGCTACACCTTC	CASSLGPGQASIDGYTF
TRBV2	TRBJ1-5	NA	NA	TGTGCCAGCAGTGAAATGGGATTCGGTTATCAGCCCCAGCATTTT	CASSEMGFGYQPQHF
TRBV27	TRBJ1-2	NA	NA	TGTGCCAGCAGTCCACTTTTAGGGACTTATGGCTACACCTTC	CASSPLLGTYGYTF
TRBV5-5	TRBJ2-5	NA	NA	TGTGCCAGCAGCTTGGGAGGGGACAAACAAAAGACCCAGTACTTC	CASSLGGDKQKTQYF
TRBV5-6	TRBJ2-3	NA	NA	TGTGCCAGCAGCTACGACCGATCGTCTAGCACAGATACGCAGTATTTT	CASSYDRSSSTDTQYF
TRBV6-5	TRBJ2-7	NA	TRBD1	TGTGCCAGCAGTTACTCGACAGGGCGAGTCTCCTACGAGCAGTACTTC	CASSYSTGRVSYEQYF
TRBV21-1	TRBJ1-3	NA	NA	TGTGCCAGCATGGGCAGGGGGAACTCCTCTGGAAACACCATATATTTT	CASMGRGNSSGNTIYF
TRBV2	TRBJ1-1	NA	NA	TGTGCCAGCGTTCCGGGCCAAAACACTGAAGCTTTCTTT	CASVPGQNTEAFF
TRBV5-5	TRBJ2-2	NA	TRBD2	TGTGCCAGCAGCTTGTGGGGGACTAGCGGGAGTCGGGGCACCGGGGAGCTGTTTTTT	CASSLWGTSGSRGTGELFF
TRBV7-3	TRBJ1-1	NA	NA	TGTGCCAGCAGCGGGCCGGGGTTGGCTGAAGCTTTCTTT	CASSGPGLAEAFF
TRBV5-1	TRBJ2-7	NA	NA	TGCGCCAGCAGCTTCGGGATTACCTACGAGCAGTACTTC	CASSFGITYEQYF
TRBV5-1	TRBJ2-7	NA	TRBD1	TGCGCCAGCAGCTGGGGACAGGGAGGGACCGAGCAGTACTTC	CASSWGQGGTEQYF
TRBV18	TRBJ1-2	NA	TRBD1	TGTGCCAGCTCACCATCCGGGACAGGGGAAGGCTATGGCTACACCTTC	CASSPSGTGEGYGYTF
TRBV4-3	TRBJ2-1	NA	TRBD2	TGCGCCAGCAGTCGAAATTACCGGCTAGCGGGGGCCAATGAGCAGTTCTTC	CASSRNYRLAGANEQFF
TRBV18	TRBJ1-2	NA	NA	TGTGCCAGCTCACCAGGGGACTATGGCTACACCTTC	CASSPGDYGYTF
TRBV11-2	TRBJ1-1	NA	NA	TGTGCCAGCAGCTTGGGCTTGAACACTGAAGCTTTCTTT	CASSLGLNTEAFF
TRBV11-2	TRBJ2-2	NA	TRBD2	TGTGCCAGCAGCTCTAGCGGGAGAGGCACCGGGGAGCTGTTTTTT	CASSSSGRGTGELFF
TRBV29-1	TRBJ1-5	medium-sized	NA	TGCAGCCCCCAGGGAGGGCCGGGATACCATCAGCCCCAGCATTTT	CSPQGGPGYHQPQHF
TRBV2	TRBJ1-6	NA	NA	TGTGCCAGCACGAGGGCCTTGGGGGGCAATTCACCCCTCCACTTT	CASTRALGGNSPLHF
TRBV5-4	TRBJ2-7	NA	NA	TGTGCCAGCAGCCTTGATCTAGGAGCGGACGAGCAGTACTTC	CASSLDLGADEQYF
TRBV15	TRBJ1-2	NA	NA	TGTGCCACCAGCAGAGCCGGCTTTGGGGCCGAGTTAGGCTACACCTTC	CATSRAGFGAELGYTF
TRBV6-5	TRBJ2-5	NA	TRBD1	TGTGCCAGCAGTTATAGGGCCGGGACAGAGTACCCCCAGTACTTC	CASSYRAGTEYPQYF
TRBV6-1	TRBJ2-7	medium-sized	TRBD2	TGTGCCAGCAGTGAAATAGCGGGAGGGCCGTACGAGCAGTACTTC	CASSEIAGGPYEQYF
TRBV10-1	TRBJ2-2	NA	NA	TGCGCCAGCAGTGCAAACACCGGGGAGCTGTTTTTT	CASSANTGELFF
TRBV5-1	TRBJ2-2	NA	NA	TGCGCCAGCAGCTTGGGCCGGTTACTCAACACCGGGGAGCTGTTTTTT	CASSLGRLLNTGELFF
TRBV21-1	TRBJ2-7	NA	NA	TGTGCCAGCAGCACCAACACGGGACAGGTCCTCGAGGACGAGCAGTACTTC	CASSTNTGQVLEDEQYF